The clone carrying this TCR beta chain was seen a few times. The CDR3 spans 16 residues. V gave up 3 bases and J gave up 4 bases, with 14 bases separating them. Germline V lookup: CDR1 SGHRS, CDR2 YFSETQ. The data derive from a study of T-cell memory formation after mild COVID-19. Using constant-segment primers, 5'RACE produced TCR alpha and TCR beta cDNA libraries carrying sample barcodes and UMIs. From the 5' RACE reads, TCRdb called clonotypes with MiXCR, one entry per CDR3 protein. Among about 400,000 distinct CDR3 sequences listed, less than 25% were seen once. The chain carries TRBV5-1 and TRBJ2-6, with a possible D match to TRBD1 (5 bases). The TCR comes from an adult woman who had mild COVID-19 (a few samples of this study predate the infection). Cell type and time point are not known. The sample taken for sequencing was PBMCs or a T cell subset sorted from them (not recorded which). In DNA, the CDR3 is TGCGCCAGCAGCTCCTTTCCAGGGTCAGGGGCCAACGTCCTGACTTTC. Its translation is CASSSFPGSGANVLTF. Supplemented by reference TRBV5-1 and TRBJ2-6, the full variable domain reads KAGVTQTPRYLIKTRGQQVTLSCSPISGHRSVSWYQQTPGQGLQFLFEYFSETQRNKGNFPGRFSGRQFSNSRSEMNVSTLELGDSALYLCASSSFPGSGANVLTFGAGSRLTVL.